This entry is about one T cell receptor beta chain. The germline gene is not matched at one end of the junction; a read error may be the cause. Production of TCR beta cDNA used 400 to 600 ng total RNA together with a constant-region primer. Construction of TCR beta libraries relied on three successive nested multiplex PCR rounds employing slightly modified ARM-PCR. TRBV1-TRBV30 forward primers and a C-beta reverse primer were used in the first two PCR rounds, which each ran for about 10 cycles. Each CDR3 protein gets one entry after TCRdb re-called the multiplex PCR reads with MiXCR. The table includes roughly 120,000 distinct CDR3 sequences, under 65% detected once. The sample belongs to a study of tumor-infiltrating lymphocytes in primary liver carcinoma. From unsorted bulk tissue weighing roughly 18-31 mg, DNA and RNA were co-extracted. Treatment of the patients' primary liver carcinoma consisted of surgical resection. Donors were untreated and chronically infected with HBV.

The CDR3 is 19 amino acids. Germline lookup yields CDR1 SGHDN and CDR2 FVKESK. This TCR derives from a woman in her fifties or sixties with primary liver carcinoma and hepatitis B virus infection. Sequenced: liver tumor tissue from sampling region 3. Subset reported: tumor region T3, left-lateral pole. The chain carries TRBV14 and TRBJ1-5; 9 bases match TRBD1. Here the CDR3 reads CASSQIPLGDRVPHQPQHF. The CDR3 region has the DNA TGTGCCAGCAGCCAAATACCATTGGGGGACAGGGTGCCACATCAGCCCCAGCACTTT.